The rows below give T cell receptor beta chains drawn from one sample of a study of CD8+ T cells in alopecia areata. Measured with immunoSEQ multiplex PCR; TCRdb has only the in-frame clones, and not every one. Here the sample spans some 180,000 clones, about 55% being singletons. This material consisted of CD8+ T cells sorted from blood, taken at week 24, from a patient treated with tofacitinib. The receptor source for this set is a human donor with alopecia areata. Each CDR3 is given with its conserved first and last residue. A D gene is named only where the DNA matches it firmly. Rows give clone size only sometimes, using once, few, many, or a class for an expanded clone.

J: TRBJ2-1; V: TRBV7-9; size: few; D: -; DNA: TGTGCCAGCAGCTACCAGGGGGGCAATGAGCAGTTCTTC; CDR3: CASSYQGGNEQFF
J: TRBJ2-3; V: TRBV29-1; size: -; D: TRBD2; DNA: TGCAGCGTTGAAGTAGCGGGGGAGCACACAGATACGCAGTATTTT; CDR3: CSVEVAGEHTDTQYF
J: TRBJ1-5; V: TRBV2; size: -; D: -; DNA: TGTGCCAGCAGTTTTTCGGAGGGTTATAGCAATCAGCCCCAGCATTTT; CDR3: CASSFSEGYSNQPQHF
J: TRBJ1-2; V: TRBV2; size: few; D: TRBD1; DNA: TGTGCCAGCAGGGAGACAGGGGGAGCTATCTATGGCTACACCTTC; CDR3: CASRETGGAIYGYTF
J: TRBJ2-3; V: TRBV27; size: few; D: -; DNA: TGTGCCAGCATGCAGGCTGGGACCCTCACAGATACGCAGTATTTT; CDR3: CASMQAGTLTDTQYF
J: TRBJ1-5; V: TRBV7-2; size: -; D: -; DNA: TGTGCCAGCAGCTTAAGCGGGCCGGCAGACACACAGCCCCAGCATTTT; CDR3: CASSLSGPADTQPQHF
J: TRBJ1-6; V: TRBV4-3; size: -; D: -; DNA: TGCGCCAGCAGCCAAGATCGGTCAGGTTATAATTCACCCCTCCACTTT; CDR3: CASSQDRSGYNSPLHF
J: TRBJ1-2; V: TRBV29-1; size: -; D: -; DNA: TGCAGCGTTGATGGTGACCAGGCGATACTCTATGGCTACACCTTC; CDR3: CSVDGDQAILYGYTF
J: TRBJ1-6; V: TRBV18; size: -; D: -; DNA: TGTGCCAGCTCACCAGGGAGTGGTTCACCCCTCCACTTT; CDR3: CASSPGSGSPLHF
J: TRBJ1-1; V: TRBV7-9; size: -; D: TRBD1; DNA: TGTGCCAGCAGTTATCGCAGGGGGAGTGAAGGTGAAGCTTTCTTT; CDR3: CASSYRRGSEGEAFF
J: TRBJ1-2; V: TRBV29-1; size: -; D: -; DNA: TGCAGCGTTGAAGATCTTGTTAGATCCTATGGCTACACCTTC; CDR3: CSVEDLVRSYGYTF
J: TRBJ2-7; V: TRBV7-8; size: few; D: -; DNA: TGTGCCAGCAGCGGCAGAGCGGATGTTTTGGGCTACGAGCAGTACTTC; CDR3: CASSGRADVLGYEQYF
J: TRBJ1-2; V: TRBV7-2; size: once; D: -; DNA: TGTGCCAGCACCTTGAACCCGGGGGATAACTATGGCTACACCTTC; CDR3: CASTLNPGDNYGYTF
J: TRBJ2-2; V: TRBV4-1; size: -; D: -; DNA: TGCGCCAGCAGCCAAGACCTACCACAACCCGGCGTGGTCCCCGGGGAGCTGTTTTTT; CDR3: CASSQDLPQPGVVPGELFF
J: TRBJ2-1; V: TRBV5-8; size: -; D: -; DNA: TGCGCCAGCAGCCAAGATGACCGCGGAAGCGATGAGCAGTTCTTC; CDR3: CASSQDDRGSDEQFF
J: TRBJ1-6; V: TRBV13; size: few; D: -; DNA: TGTGCCAGCAGCTTAGGACAGGCGCATAATTCACCCCTCCACTTT; CDR3: CASSLGQAHNSPLHF
J: TRBJ1-1; V: TRBV11-1; size: -; D: -; DNA: TGTGCCAGCAGCTTCAGGGCGGGAGCAGCGATGGGGAAGACTGAAGCTTTCTTT; CDR3: CASSFRAGAAMGKTEAFF
J: TRBJ2-3; V: TRBV6-6; size: many; D: TRBD2; DNA: TGTGCCAGCACCCTGACTAGCGGGGCCACCACAGATACGCAGTATTTT; CDR3: CASTLTSGATTDTQYF
J: TRBJ2-7; V: TRBV4-3; size: -; D: TRBD1; DNA: TGCGCCAGCAGCCAAGGGCAGGGGGCCGCCTACGAGCAGTACTTC; CDR3: CASSQGQGAAYEQYF
J: TRBJ2-7; V: TRBV4-1; size: -; D: -; DNA: TGCGCCAGCAGCCAAGGGGATGGGTCCTACGAGCAGTACTTC; CDR3: CASSQGDGSYEQYF
J: TRBJ1-2; V: TRBV4-1; size: few; D: TRBD1; DNA: TGCGCCAGCAGCCCGGACGACAGGGGCTCTCCAGTATATGGCTACACCTTC; CDR3: CASSPDDRGSPVYGYTF
J: TRBJ2-1; V: TRBV7-8; size: -; D: -; DNA: TGTGCCAGCAGCTTAGCGCGGTGGGGTTCCTACAATGAGCAGTTCTTC; CDR3: CASSLARWGSYNEQFF
J: TRBJ1-1; V: TRBV29-1; size: -; D: -; DNA: TGCAGCGTAGAGAAGGTGGCGGACATGAACACTGAGGCTTTCTTT; CDR3: CSVEKVADMNTEAFF
J: TRBJ2-3; V: TRBV2; size: few; D: -; DNA: TGTGCCAGCAGTAGGGGGATAGATACGCAGTATTTT; CDR3: CASSRGIDTQYF
J: TRBJ2-3; V: TRBV4-3; size: -; D: TRBD2; DNA: TGCGCCAGCAGCCAAGATTACGGGAGGGGAGAGGATACGCAGTATTTT; CDR3: CASSQDYGRGEDTQYF
J: TRBJ2-6; V: TRBV6-1; size: -; D: -; DNA: TGTGCCAGCAGTGAAGAGTTACCAGGTTCTGGGGCCAACGTCCTGACTTTC; CDR3: CASSEELPGSGANVLTF
J: TRBJ2-5; V: TRBV23-1; size: few; D: TRBD1; DNA: TGCGCCAGCAGTCAAGGACAGGATCGACAGGAGACCCAGTACTTC; CDR3: CASSQGQDRQETQYF
J: TRBJ2-7; V: TRBV13; size: -; D: -; DNA: TGTGCCAGCAGCTTAGGCCAAATACGGGAGCAGTACTTC; CDR3: CASSLGQIREQYF
J: TRBJ2-5; V: TRBV7-8; size: -; D: TRBD1; DNA: TGTGCCAGCAGCTTAAAAACAGGGGGCGGAGAGACCCAGTACTTC; CDR3: CASSLKTGGGETQYF
J: TRBJ1-1; V: TRBV6-5; size: -; D: TRBD1; DNA: TGTGCCATCAGGGGGGATACGAACACTGAAGCTTTCTTT; CDR3: CAIRGDTNTEAFF
J: TRBJ1-6; V: TRBV5-1; size: -; D: -; DNA: TGCGCCAGCAGCCCCCGAGGAGGGATAATGGGTAATTCACCCCTCCACTTT; CDR3: CASSPRGGIMGNSPLHF